This T cell receptor beta chain originates from a study of T cell responses to AZD1222 COVID-19 vaccine. The study, taken as a whole, reports: Repertoire sampling occurred only after the peak T cell response. In the spike-specific TCR repertoire, nearly half reportedly target unmutated variant regions.

With 3 bases removed from V and 10 bases from J, the gap between germline ends came to 10 bases. This CDR3 has 12 amino acids. For this clone: Its antigen is still unknown.

TCRdb's table, derived via immunoSEQ multiplex PCR, lists solely in-frame clones and lacks some. Of some 190,000 clones in the sample, about nine tenths were seen once. Second-dose groups at about 4 or about 12 weeks were pooled. The input for sequencing was peripheral blood, taken 28 days after the second AZD1222 dose. This receptor was taken from an adult who received the AZD1222 COVID-19 vaccine. The rearrangement uses TRBV12-3 or TRBV12-4 and TRBJ2-1; D not resolved. The CDR3 DNA is TGTGCCAGCAGTTTTTTAGCAGCGGAGCAGTTCTTC. Amino acids: CASSFLAAEQFF.